The present T cell receptor (beta chain) was sequenced within a study of OX40 agonist ivuxolimab in advanced cancers. Across the whole study: Partial responses were observed in three patients, of whom one had hepatocellular carcinoma and two had cutaneous melanoma.

Profiling relied on immunoSEQ multiplex PCR, and the TCRdb table lists in-frame clones only, not all of them. The table has around 30,000 clones, 84% seen once. Germline assignment: CDR1 SGDLS and CDR2 YYNGEE. The germline V and J ends were trimmed by 3 bases and 1 base, with 9 bases remaining between them. This CDR3 comprises 14 residues. The sample here was CD4+ or CD8+ T cells sorted from blood, taken in a trial of the OX40 agonist ivuxolimab. The rearrangement links TRBV9 to TRBJ2-3; tentatively, D is TRBD1 (6 bases). The TCR sequence derives from an adult with an advanced solid tumor such as melanoma, head and neck, liver or kidney cancer. CDR3 protein: CASSGTAGTDTQYF. CDR3 DNA: TGTGCCAGCAGCGGGACAGCCGGCACAGATACGCAGTATTTT.